A selection of T cell receptor beta chains follows, all from one sample in a study of shared clonotypes between healthy human individuals. Repertoires were generated with immunoSEQ multiplex PCR, while TCRdb's copy carries only in-frame clones and drops some. Here the sample spans fewer than 2.5 million clones, 90% to 95% being singletons. Material for sequencing was naive CD4+ T cells from PBMCs. The receptors here all came from a man aged 18 to 30 in good health. Some clones in this sample may be carry-over from other donors' samples. Each CDR3 is given with its conserved first and last residue. The order of the fields is V gene, J gene, clone size, CDR3 length, D gene, CDR3 DNA, CDR3 protein. The D gene is left open where the match is weak. Clone size appears in some rows only: once, few, many, or a class for an expanded clone.

>TRBV7-2|TRBJ2-7|-|15|-
TGTGCCAGCAGCTTAGGTTCGACAGGAATTTATGCGCAGTACTTC
CASSLGSTGIYAQYF
>TRBV7-9|TRBJ2-3|-|16|TRBD2
TGTGCCAGCAGCCTCGGGACTAGCGGGAGTGTAGATACGCAGTATTTT
CASSLGTSGSVDTQYF
>TRBV29-1|TRBJ1-5|-|11|-
TGCAGCACTGGTAGCAATCAGCCCCAGCATTTT
CSTGSNQPQHF
>TRBV19|TRBJ1-5|-|16|-
TGTGCCAGTAGTATAGAAGGGAGCAGGGTAGGTCAGCCCCAGCATTTT
CASSIEGSRVGQPQHF
>TRBV6-5|TRBJ1-2|-|14|-
TGTGCCAGCAAGCGGTCCGTAGCTAACTATGGCTACACCTTC
CASKRSVANYGYTF
>TRBV21-1|TRBJ1-1|-|15|-
TGTGCCAGCAGCCTCTCGGGGGGGCAGAACACTGAAGCTTTCTTT
CASSLSGGQNTEAFF
>TRBV7-8|TRBJ2-5|-|14|-
TGTGCCAGCTCCCAGGGTCGGGGGCCGATGGCCCAGTACTTC
CASSQGRGPMAQYF
>TRBV21-1|TRBJ2-3|-|18|-
TGTGCCAGCAGCAAAGCTAGGGGGGCAGCCTTTAACACAGATACGCAGTATTTT
CASSKARGAAFNTDTQYF
>TRBV20-1|TRBJ2-1|-|11|TRBD1
TGCAGTGCTAGCGACAGGGTGGAGCAGTTCTTC
CSASDRVEQFF
>TRBV14|TRBJ2-1|-|15|-
TGTGCCAGCAGCCAAGGCCAGACTAGTAATAATGAGCAGTTCTTC
CASSQGQTSNNEQFF
>TRBV6-1|TRBJ1-1|-|17|-
TGTGCCAGCAGTGAATTCCCAGGGCTTCTGATGAACACTGAAGCTTTCTTT
CASSEFPGLLMNTEAFF
>TRBV7-9|TRBJ1-2|-|14|-
TGTGCCAGCAGCTTAATGGGGGCGGACTATGGCTACACCTTC
CASSLMGADYGYTF
>TRBV2|TRBJ1-1|-|15|-
TGTGCCAGCAGTGAAGCGCTTATGGGAAACACTGAAGCTTTCTTT
CASSEALMGNTEAFF
>TRBV5-5|TRBJ1-1|once|15|-
TGTGCCAGCAGACAAGAGACGGGGGGAAGGACTGAAGCTTTCTTT
CASRQETGGRTEAFF
>TRBV9|TRBJ1-1|-|14|TRBD1
TGTGCCAGCACCCCGACAGGGTCGAACACTGAAGCTTTCTTT
CASTPTGSNTEAFF
>TRBV5-1|TRBJ2-5|-|17|TRBD2
TGCGCCAGCAGCTTAGGGGTAGCGGGAGGGCCCGGGGAGACCCAGTACTTC
CASSLGVAGGPGETQYF
>TRBV6-5|TRBJ2-2|-|16|TRBD1
TGTGCCAGCAGTTCCCAGGACAGGGGTAACACCGGGGAGCTGTTTTTT
CASSSQDRGNTGELFF
>TRBV25-1|TRBJ2-3|-|14|TRBD1
TGTGCCAGCAGAACAGGGGACACCACAGATACGCAGTATTTT
CASRTGDTTDTQYF
>TRBV29-1|TRBJ2-5|-|13|-
TGCAGCGTTGGACAACCGGCGGGAGAGACCCAGTACTTC
CSVGQPAGETQYF
>TRBV7-9|TRBJ1-5|-|13|-
TGTGCCAGCAGCTTCTATAGCAATCAGCCCCAGCATTTT
CASSFYSNQPQHF
>TRBV7-9|TRBJ2-7|-|14|-
TGTGCCAGCAGCGGGCCGATTAGCTCCTACGAGCAGTACTTC
CASSGPISSYEQYF
>TRBV28|TRBJ1-1|-|17|-
TGTGCCAGCAGTTTATTGGCCCGACAACAAATGAACACTGAAGCTTTCTTT
CASSLLARQQMNTEAFF
>TRBV28|TRBJ1-4|-|14|-
TGTGCCAGCAGTCCCCCAGGGGAGAGGGAAAAACTGTTTTTT
CASSPPGEREKLFF
>TRBV9|TRBJ1-3|-|14|-
TGTGCCAGCAGCGTAGTAGGTACTGGAAACACCATATATTTT
CASSVVGTGNTIYF
>TRBV7-2|TRBJ2-5|-|14|-
TGTGCCAGCAGCTTAAGGGGGAGGCAGGAGACCCAGTACTTC
CASSLRGRQETQYF
>TRBV28|TRBJ1-2|-|13|TRBD1
TGTGCCAGCCGGGACAGCCAAATCTATGGCTACACCTTC
CASRDSQIYGYTF
>TRBV28|TRBJ2-5|-|11|-
TGTGCCAGCAGTTCGTCATGGACCCAGTACTTC
CASSSSWTQYF
>TRBV18|TRBJ2-3|-|14|TRBD2
TGTGCCAGCTCACCAGGGACTAGTTCCGATACGCAGTATTTT
CASSPGTSSDTQYF
>TRBV5-1|TRBJ1-1|few|13|-
TGCGCCAGCAGCCCGGACGGGAACACTGAAGCTTTCTTT
CASSPDGNTEAFF
>TRBV7-3|TRBJ1-2|-|15|TRBD1
TGTGCCAGCAGCCCGAGGGACAGGGAGGACTATGGCTACACCTTC
CASSPRDREDYGYTF
>TRBV20-1|TRBJ1-1|-|11|TRBD1
TGCAGTGCTCCGACAGGGAAGGTGCCTTTCTTT
CSAPTGKVPFF
>TRBV18|TRBJ2-3|-|14|-
TGTGCCAGCTCACCGGACGGGAGCCCAGATACGCAGTATTTT
CASSPDGSPDTQYF
>TRBV6-1|TRBJ2-2|-|15|TRBD1
TGTGCCAGCAGTGAGGCCGGGACAGCCACCGGGGAGCTGTTTTTT
CASSEAGTATGELFF
>TRBV11-1|TRBJ2-5|-|11|-
TGTGCCAGCAGCTTAGCCGAGACCCAGTACTTC
CASSLAETQYF
>TRBV14|TRBJ2-2|-|13|-
TGTGCCAGCAGCCAAAGGTTTGCCGGGGAGCTGTTTTTT
CASSQRFAGELFF
>TRBV27|TRBJ2-6|-|18|-
TGTGCCAGCAGTTTATCAGGGTTCGTGGGCTCTGGGGCCAACGTCCTGACTTTC
CASSLSGFVGSGANVLTF
>TRBV7-3|TRBJ2-7|-|15|-
TGTGCCAGCAGCTTAACGGGCGGAATCTCCTACGAGCAGTACTTC
CASSLTGGISYEQYF
>TRBV7-9|TRBJ1-2|-|13|-
TGTGCCAGCAGCTTTACAGGGCTAGAGGGCTACACCTTC
CASSFTGLEGYTF
>TRBV5-1|TRBJ1-3|-|14|-
TGCGCCAGCAGCTTCGACTTCTCTGGAAACACCATATATTTT
CASSFDFSGNTIYF
>TRBV5-1|TRBJ1-1|-|15|-
TGCGCCAGCAGCCTATATTCTACAGCGAACACTGAAGCTTTCTTT
CASSLYSTANTEAFF
>TRBV2|TRBJ2-2|-|16|TRBD2
TGTGCCAGCAGTGAAAACAGCGGGAGGGCCTCCGGGGAGCTGTTTTTT
CASSENSGRASGELFF
>TRBV5-1|TRBJ2-5|-|15|TRBD1
TGCGCCAGCAGCTCTCCGGGACAGGGGTCAGAGACCCAGTACTTC
CASSSPGQGSETQYF
>TRBV30|TRBJ1-2|-|15|-
TGTGCCTGGAACCCCCGGGGGGCCGGGAACTATGGCTACACCTTC
CAWNPRGAGNYGYTF
>TRBV5-4|TRBJ1-1|-|14|TRBD1
TGTGCCAGCAGGGGGGAGGGGGCAAGGACTGAAGCTTTCTTT
CASRGEGARTEAFF
>TRBV7-3|TRBJ2-7|-|14|-
TGTGCCAGCAGCCCCGGCAGGGGGGTGTACGAGCAGTACTTC
CASSPGRGVYEQYF
>TRBV14|TRBJ2-3|-|16|-
TGTGCCAGCAGCCAAGGGGTTCGAAGGTCTACAGATACGCAGTATTTT
CASSQGVRRSTDTQYF
>TRBV18|TRBJ2-7|-|16|TRBD2
TGTGCCAGCTCACCAGATGGGAGCGGGAGGGCCCGGGAGCAGTACTTC
CASSPDGSGRAREQYF
>TRBV7-3|TRBJ2-3|-|16|TRBD2
TGTGCCAGCAGTCCGACTAGCGCCCATAGCACAGATACGCAGTATTTT
CASSPTSAHSTDTQYF
>TRBV6-5|TRBJ2-1|-|15|TRBD2
TGTGCCAGCAGTGGGCTTCCGACTAGCTTTCATGAGCAGTTCTTC
CASSGLPTSFHEQFF
>TRBV2|TRBJ1-5|-|13|-
TGTGCCAGCTCCTCTGGGGGCAATCAGCCCCAGCATTTT
CASSSGGNQPQHF
>TRBV7-9|TRBJ1-4|-|14|TRBD1
TGTGCCAGCAGCCCCGGGACAGGGGATGAAAAACTGTTTTTT
CASSPGTGDEKLFF
>TRBV7-2|TRBJ1-2|-|15|-
TGTGCCAGCAGCTTAGACAGGAGAGTTAACTATGGCTACACCTTC
CASSLDRRVNYGYTF
>TRBV2|TRBJ1-1|-|13|-
TGTGCCAGCAGCGGACAGACCAACACTGAAGCTTTCTTT
CASSGQTNTEAFF
>TRBV2|TRBJ2-5|once|14|-
TGTGCCAGCAGTGAACTGGGCCAGGGTGAGACCCAGTACTTC
CASSELGQGETQYF
>TRBV5-1|TRBJ2-1|-|15|-
TGCGCCAGCAGGCCTAGGGGATTCCAGGACAATGAGCAGTTCTTC
CASRPRGFQDNEQFF
>TRBV5-1|TRBJ1-3|-|14|-
TGCGCCAGCAGCCAGGGTGAGGCTGGAAACACCATATATTTT
CASSQGEAGNTIYF
>TRBV6-1|TRBJ2-1|-|14|TRBD2
TGTGCCAGCAGTGAGGGACTAGCAGCCAATGAGCAGTTCTTC
CASSEGLAANEQFF
>TRBV5-1|TRBJ2-1|-|15|TRBD1
TGCGCCAGCAGCCCAATAAACAGACAGGGGAATGAGCAGTTCTTC
CASSPINRQGNEQFF
>TRBV5-1|TRBJ2-3|-|17|TRBD2
TGCGCCAGCAGCTTGCCGACTAGCGGGGGTCGTGGGAATAGTCAGTATTTT
CASSLPTSGGRGNSQYF
>TRBV27|TRBJ2-1|-|12|-
TGTGCCAGCAGCTCCCGTTACAATGAGCAGTTCTTC
CASSSRYNEQFF